This T cell receptor beta chain is drawn from a study of T-cell reconstitution after alpha-beta-depleted transplantation in children. Regarding the study as a whole: The high TCRbeta diversity at day 60 in some patients came from surviving recipient T cells and thymic progenitors. It was newly produced T cells that mostly accounted for T-cell counts and diversity one year after transplant. After transplant, at about two months, alpha-beta T cells were reportedly derived from several hundred expanded graft clones.

Unique molecular identifiers were built into the TCRbeta library. TCRdb independently ran MiXCR on the PCR reads; one entry per CDR3 protein. The sample holds 140,000 or so distinct CDR3 sequences, 8% to 10% seen once. Notes on this clonotype: The antigen remains undetermined.

Trimming stripped 6 bases from V and 0 bases from J, with 15 bases between. This CDR3 has 16 amino acids. This clonotype was sampled from a female patient aged 2-9 years who had a stem cell transplant for congenital amegakaryocytic thrombocytopenia, so the T cells may come from the graft donor. This chain connects TRBV12-3 or TRBV12-4 to TRBJ1-5, with D perhaps matching TRBD1 (5 bases). Material: PBMCs, mostly from graft donor cells, obtained 180 days after TCRalphabeta/CD19-depleted stem cell transplant. CDR3 sequence (DNA): TGTGCCAGCAGCAGGGAGTGGGAGTCTAGCAATCAGCCCCAGCATTTT. Protein product: CASSREWESSNQPQHF.